This T cell receptor (beta chain) appears in the sequencing data of a study of T cells after yellow fever vaccination. Study-level information: Preparation used SMART-Seq v4 Ultra Low Input for the low-cell-number fractions.

Overall study findings and caveats: The study noted that FACS-sorted repertoires could contain abundant clonotypes contaminating from the bulk population. The booster saw the reappearance of most primary-vaccination clones (roughly 96% CD4, about 90% CD8).

V shed 0 bases and J 1 base; nucleotides not matched to a gene: 7. The V gene's germline CDR1 is SGDLS and CDR2 YYNGEE. The CDR3 covers 17 residues. This clonotype was counted only a few times. Its antigen is as yet unknown. TCRdb reprocessed the 5' RACE reads with MiXCR, giving one entry per CDR3 protein. The sample records 620,000 or so distinct CDR3 sequences, 9% to 15% being singletons. The input for sequencing was PBMCs, taken on the day of the yellow fever booster vaccination. This clonotype originated in a man in his thirties or forties who received the YFV17D yellow fever vaccine. J is TRBJ2-7 and V is TRBV9; TRBD2 aligns across 10 bases. CDR3 in amino acids: CASSVAASGSISYEQYF. CDR3 in DNA: TGTGCCAGCAGCGTAGCGGCTAGCGGGAGTATTTCCTACGAGCAGTACTTC.